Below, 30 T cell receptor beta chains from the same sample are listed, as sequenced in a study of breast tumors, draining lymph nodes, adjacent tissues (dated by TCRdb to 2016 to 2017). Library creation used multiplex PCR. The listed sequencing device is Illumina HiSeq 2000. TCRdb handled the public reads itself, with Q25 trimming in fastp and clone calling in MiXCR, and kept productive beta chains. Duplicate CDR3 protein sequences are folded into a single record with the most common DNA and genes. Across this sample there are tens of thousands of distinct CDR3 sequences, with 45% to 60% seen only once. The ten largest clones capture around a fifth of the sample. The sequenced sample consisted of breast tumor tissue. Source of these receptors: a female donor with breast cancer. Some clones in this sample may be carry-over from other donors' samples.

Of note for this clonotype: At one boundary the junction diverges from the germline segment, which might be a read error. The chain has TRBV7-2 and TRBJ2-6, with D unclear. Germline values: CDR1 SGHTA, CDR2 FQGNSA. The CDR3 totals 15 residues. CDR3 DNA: TGTGCCAGCAGCTTAGACAGCTCTAGGGCCAACGTCCTGACTTTC. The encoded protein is CASSLDSSRANVLTF.

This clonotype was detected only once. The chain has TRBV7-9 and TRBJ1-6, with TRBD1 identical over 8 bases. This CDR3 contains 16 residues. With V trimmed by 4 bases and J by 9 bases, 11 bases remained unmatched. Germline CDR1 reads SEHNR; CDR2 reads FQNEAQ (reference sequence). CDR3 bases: TGTGCCAGCAGCTCCAGTCCAGGGGGCCGGGTTTCACCCCTCCACTTT. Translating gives CASSSSPGGRVSPLHF.

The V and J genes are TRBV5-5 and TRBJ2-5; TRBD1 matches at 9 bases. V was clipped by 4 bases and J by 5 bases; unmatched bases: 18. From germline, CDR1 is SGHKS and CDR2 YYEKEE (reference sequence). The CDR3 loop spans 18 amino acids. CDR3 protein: CASSLGTGNRGALETQYF. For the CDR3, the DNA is TGTGCCAGCAGCCTAGGGACAGGGAATCGGGGGGCATTGGAGACCCAGTACTTC. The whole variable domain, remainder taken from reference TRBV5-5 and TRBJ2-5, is DAGVTQSPTHLIKTRGQQVTLRCSPISGHKSVSWYQQVLGQGPQFIFQYYEKEERGRGNFPDRFSARQFPNYSSELNVNALLLGDSALYLCASSLGTGNRGALETQYFGPGTRLLVL.

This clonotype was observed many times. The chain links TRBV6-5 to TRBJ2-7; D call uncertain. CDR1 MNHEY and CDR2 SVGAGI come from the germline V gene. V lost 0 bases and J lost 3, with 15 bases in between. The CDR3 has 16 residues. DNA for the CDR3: TGTGCCAGCAGTTACTCGGCCGACTTGGGGTTCTACGAGCAGTACTTC. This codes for CASSYSADLGFYEQYF.

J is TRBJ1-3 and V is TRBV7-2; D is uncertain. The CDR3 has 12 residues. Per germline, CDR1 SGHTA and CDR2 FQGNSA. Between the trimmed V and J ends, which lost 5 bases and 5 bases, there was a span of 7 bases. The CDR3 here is CASSRDRNTIYF. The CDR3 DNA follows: TGTGCCAGCAGCCGAGACCGAAACACCATATATTTT.

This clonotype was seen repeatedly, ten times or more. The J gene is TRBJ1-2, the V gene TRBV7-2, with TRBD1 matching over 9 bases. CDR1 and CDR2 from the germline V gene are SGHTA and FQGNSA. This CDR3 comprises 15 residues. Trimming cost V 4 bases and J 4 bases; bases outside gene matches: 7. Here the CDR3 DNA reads TGTGCCAGCAGCTCCCCAGGGACAGGGTTCTATGGCTACACCTTC. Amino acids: CASSSPGTGFYGYTF.

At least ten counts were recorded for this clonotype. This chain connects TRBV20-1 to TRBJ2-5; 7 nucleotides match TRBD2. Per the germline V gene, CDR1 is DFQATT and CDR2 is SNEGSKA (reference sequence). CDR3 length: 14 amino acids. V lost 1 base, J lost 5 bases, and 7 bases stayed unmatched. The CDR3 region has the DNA TGCAGTGCTAGAGCTACTAGCGAGGCGGAGACCCAGTACTTC. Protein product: CSARATSEAETQYF.

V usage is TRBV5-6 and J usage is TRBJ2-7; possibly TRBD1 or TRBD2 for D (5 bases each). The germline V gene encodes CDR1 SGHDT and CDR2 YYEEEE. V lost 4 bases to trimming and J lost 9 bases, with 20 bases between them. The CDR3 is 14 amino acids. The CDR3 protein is CASSLPRGGGRQYF. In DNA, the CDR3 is TGTGCCAGCAGCCTTCCCCGGGGCGGAGGTAGGCAGTACTTC.

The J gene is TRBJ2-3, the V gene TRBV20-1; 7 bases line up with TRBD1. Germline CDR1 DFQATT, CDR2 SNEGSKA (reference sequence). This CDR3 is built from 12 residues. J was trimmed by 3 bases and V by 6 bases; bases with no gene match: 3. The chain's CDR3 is CSAPGGTDTQYF. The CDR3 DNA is TGCAGTGCCCCAGGGGGTACAGATACGCAGTATTTT.

CDR3 DNA sequence: TGTGCCACCAGTGACTTGACATGTCAGAGGGCTAATGAAAAACTGTTTTTT. It is translated as CATSDLTCQRANEKLFF. This chain links TRBV24-1 with TRBJ1-4; D is uncertain. CDR1 is KGHDR and CDR2 is SFDVKD in the germline V gene. The CDR3 contains 17 residues. The ends were cut back, 4 bases at V and 3 bases at J, with 17 bases in the middle.

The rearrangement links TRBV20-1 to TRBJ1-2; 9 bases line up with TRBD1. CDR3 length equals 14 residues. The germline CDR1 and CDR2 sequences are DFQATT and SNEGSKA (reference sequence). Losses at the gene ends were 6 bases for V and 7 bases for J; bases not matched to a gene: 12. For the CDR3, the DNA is TGCAGTGCACGGACAGGGGTCGCGGATGGTGGCTACACCTTC. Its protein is CSARTGVADGGYTF.

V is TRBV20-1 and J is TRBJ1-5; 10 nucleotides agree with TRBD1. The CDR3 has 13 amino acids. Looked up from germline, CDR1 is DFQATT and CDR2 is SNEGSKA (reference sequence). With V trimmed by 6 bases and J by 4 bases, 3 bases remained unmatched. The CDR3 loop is CSAGQGMNQPQHF. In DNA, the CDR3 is TGCAGTGCGGGACAGGGGATGAATCAGCCCCAGCATTTT.

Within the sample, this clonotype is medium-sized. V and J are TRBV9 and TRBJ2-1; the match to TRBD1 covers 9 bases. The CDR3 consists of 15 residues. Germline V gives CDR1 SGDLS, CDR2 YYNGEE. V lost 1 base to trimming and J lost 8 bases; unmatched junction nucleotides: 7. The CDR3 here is CASSVLGTGSDEQFF. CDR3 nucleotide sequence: TGTGCCAGCAGCGTACTAGGGACAGGGAGCGATGAGCAGTTCTTC.

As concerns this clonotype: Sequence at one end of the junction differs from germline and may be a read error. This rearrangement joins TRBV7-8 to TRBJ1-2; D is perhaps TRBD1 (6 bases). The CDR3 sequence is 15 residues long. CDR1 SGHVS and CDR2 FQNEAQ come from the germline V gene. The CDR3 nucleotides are TGTGCCAGCAGTCCCAGGTGGGGGCCTAACTATGGCTACCCCTTC. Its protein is CASSPRWGPNYGYPF. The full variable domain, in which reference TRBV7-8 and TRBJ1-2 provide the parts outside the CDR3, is GAGVSQSPRYKVAKRGQDVALRCDPISGHVSLFWYQQALGQGPEFLTYFQNEAQLDKSGLPSDRFFAERPEGSVSTLKIQRTQQEDSAVYLCASSPRWGPNYGYPFGSGTRLTVV.

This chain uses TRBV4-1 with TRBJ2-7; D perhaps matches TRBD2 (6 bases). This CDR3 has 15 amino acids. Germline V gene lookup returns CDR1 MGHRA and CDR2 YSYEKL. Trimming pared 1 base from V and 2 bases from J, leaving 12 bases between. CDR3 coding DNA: TGCGCCAGCAGCCAAGCAGCGGGCCAGACCTACGAGCAGTACTTC. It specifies CASSQAAGQTYEQYF.

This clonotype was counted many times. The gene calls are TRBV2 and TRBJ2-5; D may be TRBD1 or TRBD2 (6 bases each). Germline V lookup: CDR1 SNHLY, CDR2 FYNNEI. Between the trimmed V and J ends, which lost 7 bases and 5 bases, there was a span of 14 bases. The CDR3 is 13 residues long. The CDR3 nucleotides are TGTGCCAGCAAAACGGGGGCCTTGGAGACCCAGTACTTC. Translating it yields CASKTGALETQYF.

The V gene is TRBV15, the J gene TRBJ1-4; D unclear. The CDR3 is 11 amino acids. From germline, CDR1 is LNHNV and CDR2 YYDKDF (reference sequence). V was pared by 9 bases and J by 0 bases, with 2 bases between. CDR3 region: CATATNEKLFF. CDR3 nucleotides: TGTGCCACGGCAACTAATGAAAAACTGTTTTTT.

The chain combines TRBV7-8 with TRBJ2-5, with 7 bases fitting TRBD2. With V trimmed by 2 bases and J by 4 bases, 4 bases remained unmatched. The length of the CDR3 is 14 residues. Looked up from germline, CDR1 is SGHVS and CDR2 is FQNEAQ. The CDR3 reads CASSLTAGAETQYF. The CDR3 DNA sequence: TGTGCCAGCAGCTTAACGGCGGGAGCAGAGACCCAGTACTTC.

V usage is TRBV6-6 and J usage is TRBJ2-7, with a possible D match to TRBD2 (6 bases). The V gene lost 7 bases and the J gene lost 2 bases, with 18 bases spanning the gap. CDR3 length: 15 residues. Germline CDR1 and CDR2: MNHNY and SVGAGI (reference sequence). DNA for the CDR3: TGTGCCAGCAACCCTGGAGGGACCCGGACCTACGAGCAGTACTTC. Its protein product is CASNPGGTRTYEQYF.

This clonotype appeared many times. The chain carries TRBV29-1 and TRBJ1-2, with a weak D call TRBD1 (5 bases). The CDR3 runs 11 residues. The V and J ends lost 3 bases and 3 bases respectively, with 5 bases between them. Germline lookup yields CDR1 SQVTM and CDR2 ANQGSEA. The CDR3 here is CSVDRDYGYTF. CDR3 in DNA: TGCAGCGTTGACAGGGACTATGGCTACACCTTC.

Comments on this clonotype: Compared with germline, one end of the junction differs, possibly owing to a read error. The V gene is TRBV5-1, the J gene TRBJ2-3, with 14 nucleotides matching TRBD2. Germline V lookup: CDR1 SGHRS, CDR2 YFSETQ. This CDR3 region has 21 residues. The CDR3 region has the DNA TGTGCCAGCAGCCCACATGCCCCGGGACTAGCGGGAGTGGACCCCACAGATACGCAGTATTTT. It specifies CASSPHAPGLAGVDPTDTQYF. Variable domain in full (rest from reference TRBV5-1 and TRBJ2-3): KAGVTQTPRYLIKTRGQQVTLSCSPISGHRSVSWYQQTPGQGLQFLFEYFSETQRNKGNFPGRFSGRQFSNSRSEMNVSTLELGDSALYLCASSPHAPGLAGVDPTDTQYFGPGTRLTVL.

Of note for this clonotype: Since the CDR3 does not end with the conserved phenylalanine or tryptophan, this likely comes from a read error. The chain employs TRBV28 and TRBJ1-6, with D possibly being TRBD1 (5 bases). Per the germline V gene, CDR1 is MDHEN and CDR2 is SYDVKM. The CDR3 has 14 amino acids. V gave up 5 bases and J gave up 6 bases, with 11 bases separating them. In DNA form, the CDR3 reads TGTGCCAGCAGTCCCTCAGGGCCTAATTCACCCCTCCACTCT. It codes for CASSPSGPNSPLHS.

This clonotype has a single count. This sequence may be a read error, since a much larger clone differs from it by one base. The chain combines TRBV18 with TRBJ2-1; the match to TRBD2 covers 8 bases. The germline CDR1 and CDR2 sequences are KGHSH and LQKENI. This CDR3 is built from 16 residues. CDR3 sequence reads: CANSPESGGLHNEQFF. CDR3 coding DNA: TGTGCCAACTCACCAGAGAGCGGGGGCCTCCACAATGAGCAGTTCTTC.

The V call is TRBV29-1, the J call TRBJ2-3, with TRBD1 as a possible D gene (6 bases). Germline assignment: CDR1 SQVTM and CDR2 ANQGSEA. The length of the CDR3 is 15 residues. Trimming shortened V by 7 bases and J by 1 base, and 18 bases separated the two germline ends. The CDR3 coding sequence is TGCAGCGCCAAACCCACAGGGACCCGCACAGATACGCAGTATTTT. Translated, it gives CSAKPTGTRTDTQYF.

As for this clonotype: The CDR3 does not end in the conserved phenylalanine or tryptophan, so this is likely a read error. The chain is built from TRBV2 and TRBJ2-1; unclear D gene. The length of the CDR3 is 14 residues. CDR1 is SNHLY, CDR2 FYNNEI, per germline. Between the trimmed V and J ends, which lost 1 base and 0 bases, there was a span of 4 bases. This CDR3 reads CASSEGNSYNEQFS. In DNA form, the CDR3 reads TGTGCCAGCAGTGAAGGGAACTCCTACAATGAGCAGTTCTCC.

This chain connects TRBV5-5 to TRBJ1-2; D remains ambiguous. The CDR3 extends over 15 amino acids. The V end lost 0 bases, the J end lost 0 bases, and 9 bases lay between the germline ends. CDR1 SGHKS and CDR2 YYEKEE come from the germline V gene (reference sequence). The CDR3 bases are TGTGCCAGCAGCTTGGGGTTATCCCCTAACTATGGCTACACCTTC. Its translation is CASSLGLSPNYGYTF.

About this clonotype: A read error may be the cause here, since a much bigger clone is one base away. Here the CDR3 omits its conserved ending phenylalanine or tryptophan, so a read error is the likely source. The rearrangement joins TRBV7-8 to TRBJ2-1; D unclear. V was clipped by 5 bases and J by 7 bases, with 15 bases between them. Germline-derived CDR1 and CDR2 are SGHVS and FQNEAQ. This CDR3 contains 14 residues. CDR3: CASSTRVRRNEQFL. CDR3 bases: TGTGCCAGCAGCACCCGGGTTAGGCGGAATGAGCAGTTCCTC.

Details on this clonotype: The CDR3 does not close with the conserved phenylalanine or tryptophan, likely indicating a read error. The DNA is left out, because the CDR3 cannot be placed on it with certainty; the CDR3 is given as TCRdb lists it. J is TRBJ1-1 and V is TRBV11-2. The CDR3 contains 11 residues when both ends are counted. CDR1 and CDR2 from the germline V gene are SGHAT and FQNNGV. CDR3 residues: CASSLVGSGLA.

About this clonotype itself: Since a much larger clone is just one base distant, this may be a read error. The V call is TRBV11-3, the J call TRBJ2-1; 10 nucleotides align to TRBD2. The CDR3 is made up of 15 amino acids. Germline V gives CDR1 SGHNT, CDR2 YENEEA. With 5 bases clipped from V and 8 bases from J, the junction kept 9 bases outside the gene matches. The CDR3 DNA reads TGTGCCAGCAGCCTCGGGACTAGCGCGGTGGATGAGCAGTTCTTC. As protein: CASSLGTSAVDEQFF.

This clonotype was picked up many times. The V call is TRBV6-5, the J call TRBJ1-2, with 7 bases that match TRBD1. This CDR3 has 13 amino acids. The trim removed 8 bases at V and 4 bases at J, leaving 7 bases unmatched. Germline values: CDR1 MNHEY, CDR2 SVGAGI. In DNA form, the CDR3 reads TGTGCCAGCTCTTCAGGGGGGGGCTATGGCTACACCTTC. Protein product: CASSSGGGYGYTF.